Listed here is a single T cell receptor beta chain. Its specificity is unknown. CDR3 length: 18 amino acids. Germline V gives CDR1 MNHEY, CDR2 SMNVEV (reference sequence). Deletions cut 0 bases from V and 2 bases from J, with 14 bases between. The data originate from a study of T cell responses to AZD1222 COVID-19 vaccine. Study observations and caveats: Donors in the cohort were predominantly white British and more often female, and clonal diversity was possibly underestimated.

Data came from immunoSEQ multiplex PCR; TCRdb stores just in-frame clones and leaves some out. The sample yields 150,000 or so clones, roughly 90% seen once. The sample here was peripheral blood, taken on day 0 of AZD1222 vaccination. V gene TRBV27 combines with J gene TRBJ2-6; tentatively, D is TRBD1 (6 bases). This TCR was recovered from an adult in good health. The CDR3 nucleotides read TGTGCCAGCAGTTTATCTCAGGGGTTAGGGGCTGGGGCCAACGTCCTGACTTTC. This sequence encodes CASSLSQGLGAGANVLTF.